One T cell receptor beta chain is described in this entry. The target antigen is unknown. The sample is drawn from a study of T cell responses to AZD1222 COVID-19 vaccine. Per germline, CDR1 WSHSY and CDR2 SAAADI. This CDR3 region has 16 residues. V was shortened by 3 bases and J by 5 bases, with 20 bases between the two germline ends. Repertoires were generated with immunoSEQ multiplex PCR, while TCRdb's copy carries only in-frame clones and drops some. The sample consists of approximately 160,000 clones, about 90% of them appearing once. Findings and caveats of the study: Clonal diversity may have been underestimated, and the donors were mostly white British, with more females than males. Of the AZD1222 recipients, only 5 or 6 were seropositive at baseline.

This material consisted of peripheral blood, taken on day 0 of AZD1222 vaccination. The receptor was derived from an adult in good health. The chain employs TRBV10-2 and TRBJ2-7; maybe TRBD2 (6 bases). CDR3 in DNA: TGCGCCAGCAGTGACCTAGCGCCCCGATTTAAGGACGAGCAGTACTTC. Protein: CASSDLAPRFKDEQYF.